The 2 T cell receptor beta chains listed next were all sequenced from one sample in a study of T-cell memory formation after mild COVID-19. In TCRdb, the 5' RACE reads were re-called with MiXCR into one record per CDR3 protein. The table has approximately 300,000 distinct CDR3 sequences, roughly 15% seen once. The sequencing input was PBMCs or a T cell subset sorted from them (not recorded which). These receptors all stem from a man aged 18 to 29 who had mild COVID-19 (a few samples of this study predate the infection). Cell type and time point are not known.

This clonotype was picked up a small number of times. The rearrangement links TRBV7-2 to TRBJ1-1, with a possible D match to TRBD1 (5 bases). Trimming removed 8 bases from V and 6 bases from J, with 10 bases in between. The length of the CDR3 is 11 residues. The germline CDR1 and CDR2 sequences are SGHTA and FQGNSA. The CDR3 nucleotides read TGTGCCAGCCGGAGGGGCCCTGAAGCTTTCTTT. It is translated as CASRRGPEAFF. The complete variable domain, with remaining parts taken from reference TRBV7-2 and TRBJ1-1, reads GAGVSQSPSNKVTEKGKDVELRCDPISGHTALYWYRQSLGQGLEFLIYFQGNSAPDKSGLPSDRFSAERTGGSVSTLTIQRTQQEDSAVYLCASRRGPEAFFGQGTRLTVV.

This chain joins TRBV9 and TRBJ1-5; 9 nucleotides match TRBD1. Unmatched junction bases numbered 6, after V lost 7 bases and J lost 7 bases. Germline-derived CDR1 and CDR2 are SGDLS and YYNGEE. The CDR3 totals 13 residues. CDR3 coding DNA: TGTGCCAGCGGACAGGGGCAGGGACAGCCCCAGCATTTT. Amino acid sequence: CASGQGQGQPQHF.